This T cell receptor (beta chain) was identified during a study of T cell repertoires in cytomegalovirus infection. Study in general: CMV infection together with matching HLA type was indicated by public TCR beta signatures.

This clonotype was recorded a few times. Its antigen remains unknown. Each CDR3 protein is one row after TCRdb ran MiXCR on the reads. The sample shows about 89,000 distinct CDR3 sequences, around 32% of them seen only once. The study's findings and limits: The study found HLA-C-restricted CMV-specific TCR beta clonotypes dominating the ex vivo response.

Trimming cost V 5 bases and J 0 bases, with 18 bases left between them. Germline V gives CDR1 MNHEY, CDR2 SMNVEV (reference sequence). CDR3 length: 17 residues. The chain combines TRBV27 with TRBJ2-3; D may be TRBD1 or TRBD2 (6 bases each). The sample consisted of CD8+ T cells from cultured PBMCs, taken from culture after CMV antigen stimulation. This clonotype was obtained from a human donor in good health (CMV status not recorded). Some clones in this sample may be carry-over from other donors' samples. CDR3 sequence: CASSITPGGASTDTQYF. The CDR3, as DNA: TGTGCCAGCAGTATAACCCCCGGGGGCGCTAGCACAGATACGCAGTATTTT.